This T cell receptor (beta chain) emerged from a study of the immune and genomic landscape of osteosarcoma. Repertoires were generated with immunoSEQ multiplex PCR, while TCRdb's copy carries only in-frame clones and drops some. The sample contains roughly 3,000 clones, approximately 80% of which appear only once. A note on this clone: Its target is unknown.

The V gene lost 0 bases and the J gene lost 4 bases, with 15 bases spanning the gap. The germline CDR1 and CDR2 sequences are SGHTA and FQGNSA. The CDR3 sequence is 17 residues long. Whole-study results and caveats: External normal skin and healthy peripheral blood data provided clonality references.

The receptor was isolated from a woman between 18 and 29 years old with osteosarcoma. The sequencing input was metastatic tumor tissue from the lung. The genes are TRBV7-2 and TRBJ2-2; TRBD1 or TRBD2 may be the D gene (5 bases each). In DNA form, the CDR3 reads TGTGCCAGCAGCTTAGCGCGTAAGGGACGGAGCACCGGGGAGCTGTTTTTT. This encodes CASSLARKGRSTGELFF.